A selection of T cell receptor beta chains follows, all from one sample in a study of T cell responses to AZD1222 COVID-19 vaccine. Using immunoSEQ multiplex PCR, the repertoire was profiled, and TCRdb retains in-frame clones only, with some absent. The data hold around 260,000 clones, with approximately 95% observed a single time. The source material was peripheral blood, sampled on day 0 of AZD1222 vaccination. Receptors originate from an adult in good health. Both conserved end residues are part of each CDR3. The D gene is left open where the match is weak. Not every row has a clone size; where given, it reads once, few, many or a size class.

cdr3_length d_call j_call clone_size v_call cdr3_nt cdr3_aa
13 - TRBJ1-2 - TRBV9 TGTGCCAGCAGCGTAGAGGCGTCCTATGGCTACACCTTC CASSVEASYGYTF
14 - TRBJ1-2 - TRBV29-1 TGCAGCGTTGGAGACAGACAGGATCGGTATGGCTACACCTTC CSVGDRQDRYGYTF
16 TRBD2 TRBJ2-5 - TRBV5-1 TGCGCCAGCAGCTTTAGGGCGGGAGGCCCTGGGGAGACCCAGTACTTC CASSFRAGGPGETQYF
13 TRBD1 TRBJ1-2 - TRBV28 TGTGCCACTACCCTCCAGACAGGGCATGGCTACACCTTC CATTLQTGHGYTF
14 - TRBJ2-2 - TRBV3-1/TRBV3-2 TGTGCCAGCAGCCCCCGGGGTGGGACCGGGGAGCTGTTTTTT CASSPRGGTGELFF
14 - TRBJ2-4 - TRBV19 TGTGCCAGTAGTCGCGGGACATTTGGGCACTTTCAGTACTTC CASSRGTFGHFQYF
16 TRBD1 TRBJ1-6 - TRBV4-1 TGCGCCAGCAGCCGACGCGGGACAGGGGAATATTCACCCCTCCACTTT CASSRRGTGEYSPLHF
18 - TRBJ2-2 once TRBV4-2 TGTGCCAGCAGCCAAGATGAGAAGACTAGGGGGAACACCGGGGAGCTGTTTTTT CASSQDEKTRGNTGELFF
12 - TRBJ2-1 - TRBV28 TGTGCCAGCAGTTTTTCTTTGAGGGGGCAGTTCTTC CASSFSLRGQFF
18 - TRBJ1-5 - TRBV19 TGTGCCAGTATAGGTGAGGACGGGAGGGCAGGGAGCAATCAGCCCCAGCATTTT CASIGEDGRAGSNQPQHF
15 TRBD2 TRBJ2-3 - TRBV5-8 TGTGCCAGCAGCTGGACTAGCGGGACCACAGATACGCAGTATTTT CASSWTSGTTDTQYF
16 TRBD1 TRBJ2-7 - TRBV2 TGTGCCAGCAGTGAACCACAGGGGGCGCACCCCTACGAGCAGTACTTC CASSEPQGAHPYEQYF
18 - TRBJ2-3 - TRBV28 TGTGCCAGCAGTTTCCCACGTTCGGATAGACCGATCACAGATACGCAGTATTTT CASSFPRSDRPITDTQYF
14 - TRBJ1-5 once TRBV28 TGTGCCAGCAGTTTCGGGGGGCTGGGTCAGCCCCAGCATTTT CASSFGGLGQPQHF
13 - TRBJ1-1 - TRBV12-3/TRBV12-4 TGTGCCAGCAGTTTTACCAGGGGCACTGAAGCTTTCTTT CASSFTRGTEAFF
13 - TRBJ2-5 - TRBV12-3/TRBV12-4 TGTGCCAGTGGGGACCGGGGAAAAGAGACCCAGTACTTC CASGDRGKETQYF
14 TRBD2 TRBJ2-3 once TRBV2 TGTGCCAGCAGTGCGGGGGGGTCGAGGGATACGCAGTATTTT CASSAGGSRDTQYF
14 - TRBJ2-1 - TRBV2 TGTGCCAGCAGGTCTCCTAGCCGGGTTGGTGAGCAGTTCTTC CASRSPSRVGEQFF
15 - TRBJ2-5 - TRBV5-5 TGTGCCAGCAGCTTGATTAGGGGGATCGGAGAGACCCAGTACTTC CASSLIRGIGETQYF
15 TRBD2 TRBJ2-2 - TRBV3-1/TRBV3-2 TGTGCCAGCAGCCAATGGGGGACTAGCACCGGGGAGCTGTTTTTT CASSQWGTSTGELFF
15 - TRBJ1-2 once TRBV6-2/TRBV6-3 TGTGCCAGCAGTTACTCCGGCAGGGCACCGGGTGGCTACACCTTC CASSYSGRAPGGYTF
12 - TRBJ1-2 - TRBV5-6 TGTGCCAGCAGCTTAAACAGGGATGGCTACACCTTC CASSLNRDGYTF
16 - TRBJ2-5 once TRBV11-2 TGTGCCAGCAGCTTGAGGCCTAGAGAGGGGGGAGAGACCCAGTACTTC CASSLRPREGGETQYF
14 - TRBJ2-2 - TRBV7-2 TGTGCCAGCAGCTGGGCTACAGCCACCGGGGAGCTGTTTTTT CASSWATATGELFF
14 - TRBJ2-2 few TRBV10-1 TGCGCCAGCAGAGGCAGCTCGAACACCGGGGAGCTGTTTTTT CASRGSSNTGELFF
15 TRBD1 TRBJ2-2 - TRBV18 TGTGCCAGCTCACCAAGGACAGGGTCCCCCGGGGAGCTGTTTTTT CASSPRTGSPGELFF
15 - TRBJ1-1 - TRBV6-5 TGTGCCAGCAGTTACTTGTCTCCAGGGGACACTGAAGCTTTCTTT CASSYLSPGDTEAFF
15 - TRBJ2-2 - TRBV19 TGTGCCAGTAGTATACTCGGTACCGCCACCGGGGAGCTGTTTTTT CASSILGTATGELFF
15 - TRBJ1-3 - TRBV7-9 TGTGCCAGCAGCTTACAGGGATTTGCTGGAAACACCATATATTTT CASSLQGFAGNTIYF
17 - TRBJ2-3 - TRBV3-1/TRBV3-2 TGTGCCAGCAGCCTTCCAAGAGGGAAAGGCGGCACAGATACGCAGTATTTT CASSLPRGKGGTDTQYF
14 TRBD1 TRBJ2-1 - TRBV4-2 TGTGCCAGCAGCGATCCGGGACAGTACAATGAGCAGTTCTTC CASSDPGQYNEQFF
14 - TRBJ1-1 - TRBV10-3 TGTGCCATCAGAGACGGGACGGCCAACACTGAAGCTTTCTTT CAIRDGTANTEAFF
17 - TRBJ1-6 - TRBV4-1 TGCGCCAGTCGGTCCCCCGGCAGGGGATCCTATAATTCACCCCTCCACTTT CASRSPGRGSYNSPLHF
14 TRBD1 TRBJ1-3 - TRBV5-1 TGCGCCAGCGGTCAGGGGGCGCCCGGAAACACCATATATTTT CASGQGAPGNTIYF
16 - TRBJ2-3 - TRBV5-1 TGCGCCAGCAGCTTGCCTGAACCCCTTCTCACAGATACGCAGTATTTT CASSLPEPLLTDTQYF
16 TRBD2 TRBJ2-5 - TRBV7-6 TGTGCCAGCAGCTCCCCCTATAGCGGGAGACAGGAGACCCAGTACTTC CASSSPYSGRQETQYF
18 - TRBJ2-6 - TRBV7-9 TGTGCCAGCAGCGCCCGATCAGGGTCAAGCTCTGGGGCCAACGTCCTGACTTTC CASSARSGSSSGANVLTF
13 - TRBJ2-1 - TRBV24-1 TGTGCCACCAGTGATTTGTTCGTAGAGGAGCAGTTCTTC CATSDLFVEEQFF
13 - TRBJ1-6 - TRBV28 TGTGCCAGCAGTTTTTACAATAATTCACCCCTCCACTTT CASSFYNNSPLHF
13 - TRBJ1-4 - TRBV28 TGTGCCAGCAGGAGGGTAACTAATGAAAAACTGTTTTTT CASRRVTNEKLFF
14 - TRBJ1-4 - TRBV2 TGTGCCAGCAGTGATGGGCAGGGTAATGAAAAACTGTTTTTT CASSDGQGNEKLFF
16 - TRBJ1-5 - TRBV3-1/TRBV3-2 TGTGCCAGCAGCGCGATGAGGGGCCGTAGCAATCAGCCCCAGCATTTT CASSAMRGRSNQPQHF
13 - TRBJ1-4 - TRBV19 TGTGCCAGTTCCACCGACAGGAATGAAAAACTGTTTTTT CASSTDRNEKLFF
15 - TRBJ1-3 - TRBV6-1 TGTGCCAGCAGTGAAAACCAAAACTCTGGAAACACCATATATTTT CASSENQNSGNTIYF
13 - TRBJ2-7 few TRBV12-5 TGTGCTAGTAGTCCGGCTGGAACCTACGAGCAGTACTTC CASSPAGTYEQYF
19 TRBD1 TRBJ1-2 - TRBV28 TGTGCCAGCAGCCTCTCCTTGGGCAGGGGGTATTTGGCTAACTATGGCTACACCTTC CASSLSLGRGYLANYGYTF
11 - TRBJ2-7 once TRBV20-1 TGCAGTGCTCCTGACACTTACGAGCAGTACTTC CSAPDTYEQYF
14 TRBD1 TRBJ2-7 - TRBV28 TGTGCCAGCAGTCAATCAAGGGGGCGGTACGAGCAGTACTTC CASSQSRGRYEQYF
17 - TRBJ2-7 - TRBV14 TGTGCCAGCAGCCAAGATGGTTGGTATTCAAGCTCCTACGAGCAGTACTTC CASSQDGWYSSSYEQYF